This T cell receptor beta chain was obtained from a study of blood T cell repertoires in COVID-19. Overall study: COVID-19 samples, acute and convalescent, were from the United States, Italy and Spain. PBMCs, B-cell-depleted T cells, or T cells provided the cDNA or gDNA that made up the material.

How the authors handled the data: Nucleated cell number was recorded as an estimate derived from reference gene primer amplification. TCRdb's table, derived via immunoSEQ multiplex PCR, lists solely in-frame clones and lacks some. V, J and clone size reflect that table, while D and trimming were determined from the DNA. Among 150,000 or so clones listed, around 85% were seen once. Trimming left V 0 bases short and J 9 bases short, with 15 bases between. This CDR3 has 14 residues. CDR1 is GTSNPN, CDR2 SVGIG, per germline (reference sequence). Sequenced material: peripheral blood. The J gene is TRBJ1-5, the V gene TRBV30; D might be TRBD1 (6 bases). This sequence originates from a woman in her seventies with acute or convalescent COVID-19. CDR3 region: CAWSVERQAGPQHF. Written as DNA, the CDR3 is TGTGCCTGGAGTGTAGAGCGACAGGCCGGGCCCCAGCATTTT. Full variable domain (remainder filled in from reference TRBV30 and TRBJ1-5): SQTIHQWPATLVQPVGSPLSLECTVEGTSNPNLYWYRQAAGRGLQLLFYSVGIGQISSEVPQNLSASRPQDRQFILSSKKLLLSDSGFYLCAWSVERQAGPQHFGDGTRLSIL.